The source of this T cell receptor (beta chain) is a study of blood T cell repertoires in COVID-19. The length of the CDR3 is 13 residues. Looked up from germline, CDR1 is LGHNA and CDR2 is YNFKEQ. V lost 3 bases, J lost 5 bases, and 0 bases stayed unmatched. Sequenced by immunoSEQ multiplex PCR; TCRdb stores in-frame clones only, minus some. The sample includes around 200,000 clones, 65% to 90% of them seen just once. Sequenced sample: peripheral blood. The sequence was collected from a human donor in a cohort sampled during active COVID-19. The chain links TRBV4-2 to TRBJ1-5; 8 bases match TRBD1. CDR3 DNA sequence: TGTGCCAGCAGCCAGGACAGGGATCAGCCCCAGCATTTT. Its translation: CASSQDRDQPQHF.